One sample yielded the 11 T cell receptor beta chains listed below, sequenced in a study of Ad26.COV2.S vaccination and SARS-CoV-2 variants. Assay used: immunoSEQ multiplex PCR; TCRdb lists only in-frame clones, some missing. The table lists some 270,000 clones, roughly 87% of them singletons. The treatment is: approximately 18 received Ad26.COV2.S at low or high dose, single or two shots; roughly 5 received placebo; per-sample allocation not given. The investigators took samples on day 63 after the first vaccine or placebo injection. Here the sequenced sample was peripheral blood, taken in a trial of Ad26.COV2.S vaccine versus placebo. The source of these receptors is a person aged 18-65 years who received the Ad26.COV2.S COVID-19 vaccine or a placebo.

There are a few counts of this clone. The chain is built from TRBV11-2 and TRBJ1-2; 9 bases match TRBD1. Trimming removed 4 bases from V and 4 bases from J; junction bases left unmatched: 7. The V gene's germline CDR1 is SGHAT and CDR2 FQNNGV. The CDR3 is 15 residues long. This CDR3 is CASSSTGGTSYGYTF. CDR3 DNA sequence: TGTGCCAGCAGCTCCACAGGGGGCACCTCCTATGGCTACACCTTC.

This chain joins TRBV27 and TRBJ2-6; no clear D. Trimming pared 4 bases from V and 2 bases from J, leaving 9 bases between. The CDR3 runs to 15 residues. Germline V gene data show CDR1 as MNHEY and CDR2 as SMNVEV (reference sequence). The CDR3 spells CASSSLGTGANVLTF. CDR3 nucleotides: TGTGCCAGCAGTTCCCTCGGAACTGGGGCCAACGTCCTGACTTTC.

This sequence joins TRBV12-5 and TRBJ2-2; D is unresolved. The ends were cut back, 2 bases at V and 3 bases at J, with 4 bases in the middle. The CDR3 has 13 residues. Germline-derived CDR1 and CDR2 are LGHNT and FRNRAP. The CDR3 protein is CASGLLYTGELFF. The CDR3 region has the DNA TGTGCTAGTGGTTTGCTCTACACCGGGGAGCTGTTTTTT.

This CDR3 is CATSRDGDWGQPQHF. The CDR3 nucleotides read TGTGCCACCAGCAGAGACGGGGACTGGGGTCAGCCCCAGCATTTT. This chain joins TRBV15 and TRBJ1-5; the D gene is possibly TRBD1 (5 bases). The V gene's germline CDR1 is LNHNV and CDR2 YYDKDF (reference sequence). The ends were cut back, 0 bases at V and 6 bases at J, with 12 bases in the middle. This CDR3 has 15 amino acids.

This chain connects TRBV5-6 to TRBJ2-1, with a possible D match to TRBD1 (6 bases). V lost 4 bases, J lost 1 base, and 12 bases lay in between. This CDR3 comprises 15 residues. Germline values: CDR1 SGHDT, CDR2 YYEEEE. This CDR3 reads CASSPGQKSYNEQFF. The CDR3 nucleotides are TGTGCCAGCAGCCCTGGACAGAAGTCCTACAATGAGCAGTTCTTC.

This chain links TRBV21-1 with TRBJ2-2. TRBV21-1 represents a pseudogene. This CDR3 is built from 14 residues. The chain's CDR3 is CASSKGTRTGELFF. CDR3 DNA sequence: TGTGCCAGCAGCAAGGGGACCCGCACCGGGGAGCTGTTTTTT.

The chain recombines TRBV9 with TRBJ1-4; the match to TRBD1 covers 10 bases. The germline V gene has CDR1 SGDLS and CDR2 YYNGEE. V dropped 7 bases and J dropped 2; count of bases not matched to a gene: 17. This CDR3 is built from 19 residues. In nucleotides, the CDR3 is TGTGCCAGCCGCTCTCGCGGGGGGAGACAGGGGGCTACTAATGAAAAACTGTTTTTT. Protein sequence: CASRSRGGRQGATNEKLFF.

The J gene is TRBJ2-7, the V gene TRBV20-1, with D uncertain. This CDR3 spans 11 amino acids. Germline CDR1 DFQATT, CDR2 SNEGSKA (reference sequence). Trimming took off 0 bases at V and 2 bases at J, with 2 bases between the two ends. CDR3 loop: CSARDPYEQYV. CDR3 coding DNA: TGCAGTGCTAGAGACCCCTACGAGCAGTACGTC.

This clone was observed a few times. The chain recombines TRBV10-3 with TRBJ2-2, with D possibly matching TRBD2 (5 bases). There are 16 residues in the CDR3. Looked up from germline, CDR1 is ENHRY and CDR2 is SYGVKD. V lost 0 bases and J lost 0, with 8 bases in between. The CDR3 sequence is CAISESVEANTGELFF. DNA of the CDR3: TGTGCCATCAGTGAGTCGGTGGAGGCGAACACCGGGGAGCTGTTTTTT.

The gene calls are TRBV6-5 and TRBJ2-7; D unresolved. Germline CDR1 and CDR2: MNHEY and SVGAGI. The length of the CDR3 is 14 residues. V shed 11 bases and J shed 4 bases, with 21 bases lying between them. The CDR3 coding sequence is TGTGCCCCCTTCAAACCCACGTGTGGGTACGAGCAGTACGTC. This gives the protein CAPFKPTCGYEQYV.

The rearrangement links TRBV18 to TRBJ1-5, with a weak D call TRBD1 (5 bases). Per the germline V gene, CDR1 is KGHSH and CDR2 is LQKENI. The CDR3 has 14 amino acids. Trimming stripped 3 bases from V and 3 bases from J, with 9 bases between. In nucleotides, the CDR3 is TGTGCCAGCTCACCCGGGACGGACAATCAGCCCCAGCATTTT. Its translation: CASSPGTDNQPQHF.